This T cell receptor beta chain was sequenced for a study of T-cell reconstitution after alpha-beta-depleted transplantation in children. V was cut by 3 bases and J by 6 bases, with 9 bases left in between. The CDR3 runs to 13 residues. It was with unique molecular identifiers that the TCRbeta library was prepared. One entry per CDR3 protein results from TCRdb running MiXCR on the PCR reads. The sample has 580,000 or so distinct CDR3 sequences, under 30% seen once. The clonotype was recovered from a boy under two years old who had a stem cell transplant for acute myeloid leukemia, so the T cells may come from the graft donor. The specimen was PBMCs, mostly from graft donor cells, collected 360 days after TCRalphabeta/CD19-depleted stem cell transplant. The chain employs TRBV12-3 or TRBV12-4 and TRBJ2-1; weak D call: TRBD1 (5 bases). The DNA for the CDR3 is TGTGCCAGCAGTTTGCAGGGTTTCAATGAGCAGTTCTTC. Translated: CASSLQGFNEQFF.